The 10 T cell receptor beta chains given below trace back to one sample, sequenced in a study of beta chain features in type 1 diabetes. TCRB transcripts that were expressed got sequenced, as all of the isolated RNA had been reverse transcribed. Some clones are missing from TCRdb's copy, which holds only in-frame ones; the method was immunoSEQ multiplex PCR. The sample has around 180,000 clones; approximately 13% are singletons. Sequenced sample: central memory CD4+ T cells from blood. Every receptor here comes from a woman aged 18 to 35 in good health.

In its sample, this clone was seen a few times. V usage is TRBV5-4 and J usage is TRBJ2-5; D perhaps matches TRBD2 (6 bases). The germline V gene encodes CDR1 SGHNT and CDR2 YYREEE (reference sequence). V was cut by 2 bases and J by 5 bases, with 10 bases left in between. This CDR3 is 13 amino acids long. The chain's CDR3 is CASSFRGSETQYF. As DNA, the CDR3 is TGTGCCAGCAGCTTTCGGGGGTCGGAGACCCAGTACTTC. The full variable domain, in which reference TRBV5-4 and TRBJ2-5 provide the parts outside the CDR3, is ETGVTQSPTHLIKTRGQQVTLRCSSQSGHNTVSWYQQALGQGPQFIFQYYREEENGRGNFPPRFSGLQFPNYSSELNVNALELDDSALYLCASSFRGSETQYFGPGTRLLVL.

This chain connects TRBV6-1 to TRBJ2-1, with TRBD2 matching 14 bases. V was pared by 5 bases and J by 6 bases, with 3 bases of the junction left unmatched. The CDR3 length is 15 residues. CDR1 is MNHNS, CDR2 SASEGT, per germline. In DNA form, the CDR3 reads TGTGCCAGCAGTCCCGGGACTAGCGGGAGCAATGAGCAGTTCTTC. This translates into CASSPGTSGSNEQFF.

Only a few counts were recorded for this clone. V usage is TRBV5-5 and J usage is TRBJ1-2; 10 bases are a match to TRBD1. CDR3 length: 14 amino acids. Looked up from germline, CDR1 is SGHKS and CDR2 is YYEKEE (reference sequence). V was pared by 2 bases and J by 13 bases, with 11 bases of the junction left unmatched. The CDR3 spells CASSLRDRGGSGTF. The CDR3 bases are TGTGCCAGCAGCTTAAGGGACAGGGGAGGGTCAGGCACCTTC.

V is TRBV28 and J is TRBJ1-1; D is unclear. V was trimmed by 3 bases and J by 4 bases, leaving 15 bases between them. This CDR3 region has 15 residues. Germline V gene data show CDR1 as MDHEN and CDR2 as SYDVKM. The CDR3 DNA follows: TGTGCCAGCAGTTTGGCCCGTAGAAGAGGCACTGAAGCTTTCTTT. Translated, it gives CASSLARRRGTEAFF.

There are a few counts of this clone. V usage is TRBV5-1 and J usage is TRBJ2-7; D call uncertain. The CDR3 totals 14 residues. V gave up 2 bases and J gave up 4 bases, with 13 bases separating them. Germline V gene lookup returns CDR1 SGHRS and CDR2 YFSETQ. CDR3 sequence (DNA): TGCGCCAGCAGCTTATCCTCGACATCATACGAGCAGTACTTC. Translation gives CASSLSSTSYEQYF.

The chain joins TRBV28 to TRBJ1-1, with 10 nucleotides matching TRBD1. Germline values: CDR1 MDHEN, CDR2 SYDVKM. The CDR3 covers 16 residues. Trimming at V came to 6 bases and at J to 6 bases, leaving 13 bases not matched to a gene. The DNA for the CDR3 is TGTGCCAGCAGGCCGGACAGGGGGTCCCAGCGGGCTGAAGCTTTCTTT. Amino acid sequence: CASRPDRGSQRAEAFF.

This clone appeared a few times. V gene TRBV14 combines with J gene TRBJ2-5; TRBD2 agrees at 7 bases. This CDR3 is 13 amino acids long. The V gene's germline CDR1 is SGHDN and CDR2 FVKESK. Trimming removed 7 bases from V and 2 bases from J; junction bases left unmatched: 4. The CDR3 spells CASKRGTQETQYF. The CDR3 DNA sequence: TGTGCCAGCAAGCGGGGTACACAAGAGACCCAGTACTTC.

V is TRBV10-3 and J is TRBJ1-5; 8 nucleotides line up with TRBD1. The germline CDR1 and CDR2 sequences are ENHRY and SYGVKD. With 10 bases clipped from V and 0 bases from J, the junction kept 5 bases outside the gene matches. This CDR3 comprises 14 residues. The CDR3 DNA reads TGTGCCACTTTGGACAGGGATAGCAATCAGCCCCAGCATTTT. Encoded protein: CATLDRDSNQPQHF.

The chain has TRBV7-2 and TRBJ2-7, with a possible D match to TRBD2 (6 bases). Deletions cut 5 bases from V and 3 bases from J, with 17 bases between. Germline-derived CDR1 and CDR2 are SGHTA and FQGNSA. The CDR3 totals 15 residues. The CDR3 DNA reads TGTGCCAGCAGCCCGATCTCGGGGGTTAACTACGAGCAGTACTTC. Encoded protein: CASSPISGVNYEQYF.

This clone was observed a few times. The CDR3, as DNA: TGTGCCAGCAGTTTTTTGGGGGGACAGGGAGGCGGCTACACCTTC. Its protein is CASSFLGGQGGGYTF. The chain has TRBV28 and TRBJ1-2; 9 bases match TRBD1. This CDR3 region has 15 residues. CDR1 MDHEN and CDR2 SYDVKM come from the germline V gene. The ends lost 3 bases at V and 8 bases at J; junction bases unmatched: 10.